This T cell receptor (beta chain) was sequenced for a study of shared clonotypes between healthy human individuals. General study findings and limits: Blood was the only sampled material, and tissue repertoires likely differ. Among non-shared clonotypes, generation probabilities were lower than among those shared by all four donors. The sharing of roughly 5% of naive CD4 clonotypes was seen across a handful of donors.

V lost 6 bases and J lost 2; bases outside the gene matches: 17. The CDR3 has 18 residues. CDR1 is WNHNN and CDR2 is SYGVQD in the germline V gene (reference sequence). As regards this clone: Its antigen is currently unknown.

Original methodology: For the immunoSEQ data, sequences were junction-only without quality scores, so filtering differed. TCRdb's copy holds only in-frame clones and misses some; the assay was immunoSEQ multiplex PCR. V and J calls and clone size are given by that table; D and trimming were obtained from the DNA. This table has approximately 1.5 million clones, under 99% appearing once. The TCR originated in a man younger than 45 in good health. Sequencing was carried out using naive CD4+ T cells sorted from blood. Subset denoted: CD45RA+ positively selected. The chain joins TRBV10-1 to TRBJ1-1; TRBD1 matches 8 bases. CDR3 loop: CASSNWRTTGTGNTEAFF. CDR3 sequence (DNA): TGCGCCAGCAGCAACTGGCGCACGACCGGGACAGGAAACACTGAAGCTTTCTTT.